The 10 T cell receptor beta chains below come from one sample, sequenced in a study of shared clonotypes between healthy human individuals. CD45RO-negative cells were positively selected for CCR7, leaving out terminally differentiated effector memory CD45RA+ cells. Generated by immunoSEQ multiplex PCR, the TCRdb table keeps only in-frame clones and is missing some. The sample lists roughly 1,800,000 clones, less than 95% occurring once. The sample comprised naive CD8+ T cells sorted from blood. These receptors all stem from a man aged 18 to 35 in good health.

The chain combines TRBV6-5 with TRBJ2-1; no reliable D call. The germline CDR1 and CDR2 sequences are MNHEY and SVGAGI. Trimming left V 6 bases short and J 5 bases short, with 17 bases between. The CDR3 has 15 amino acids. The CDR3 DNA reads TGTGCCAGCAGCCGTCTCCCCGACCCTCACAATGAGCAGTTCTTC. As protein: CASSRLPDPHNEQFF.

The chain carries TRBV5-6 and TRBJ1-5, with D hard to call. Trimming removed 2 bases from V and 5 bases from J, with 14 bases in between. This CDR3 region has 15 residues. CDR1 SGHDT and CDR2 YYEEEE come from the germline V gene. CDR3 DNA sequence: TGTGCCAGCAGCTTCAGGCAGGAACGAGATCAGCCCCAGCATTTT. Translating it yields CASSFRQERDQPQHF. Supplemented by reference TRBV5-6 and TRBJ1-5, the full variable domain reads DAGVTQSPTHLIKTRGQQVTLRCSPKSGHDTVSWYQQALGQGPQFIFQYYEEEERQRGNFPDRFSGHQFPNYSSELNVNALLLGDSALYLCASSFRQERDQPQHFGDGTRLSIL.

V usage is TRBV14 and J usage is TRBJ2-7, with D possibly being TRBD2 (6 bases). The V gene's germline CDR1 is SGHDN and CDR2 FVKESK. V gave up 5 bases and J gave up 4 bases, with 24 bases separating them. The CDR3 length is 17 residues. The CDR3 loop reads CASSGAALSGSGYEQYF. The CDR3 coding sequence is TGTGCCAGCAGCGGCGCCGCCTTATCTGGAAGCGGGTACGAGCAGTACTTC.

This chain links TRBV19 with TRBJ2-5; TRBD2 is a possible D gene (7 bases). The CDR3 covers 15 residues. CDR1 and CDR2 (germline): LNHDA, SQIVND (reference sequence). V lost 3 bases and J 0 bases, leaving 11 bases between the germline ends. As DNA, the CDR3 is TGTGCCAGTAGTATTGCGGGGGCTCACCAAGAGACCCAGTACTTC. Amino acid sequence: CASSIAGAHQETQYF. The full variable domain, with the rest looked up from reference TRBV19 and TRBJ2-5, is DGGITQSPKYLFRKEGQNVTLSCEQNLNHDAMYWYRQDPGQGLRLIYYSQIVNDFQKGDIAEGYSVSREKKESFPLTVTSAQKNPTAFYLCASSIAGAHQETQYFGPGTRLLVL.

The chain couples TRBV29-1 to TRBJ2-3; the D is unclear. Deletions cut 0 bases from V and 5 bases from J, with 12 bases between. This CDR3 spans 14 amino acids. CDR1 and CDR2 from the germline V gene are SQVTM and ANQGSEA. The CDR3 sequence is CSVEDHRKIDTQYF. CDR3 bases: TGCAGCGTTGAAGATCATAGGAAAATAGATACGCAGTATTTT.

The V gene is TRBV14, the J gene TRBJ2-7; D could derive from TRBD1 or TRBD2 (5 bases each). With 1 base removed from V and 0 bases from J, the gap between germline ends came to 10 bases. The CDR3 totals 15 residues. CDR1 is SGHDN, CDR2 FVKESK, per germline. The CDR3 DNA reads as TGTGCCAGCAGCCAAGGGGGGACCAGCTCCTACGAGCAGTACTTC. This sequence encodes CASSQGGTSSYEQYF. The whole variable domain, filled in from reference TRBV14 and TRBJ2-7, reads EAGVTQFPSHSVIEKGQTVTLRCDPISGHDNLYWYRRVMGKEIKFLLHFVKESKQDESGMPNNRFLAERTGGTYSTLKVQPAELEDSGVYFCASSQGGTSSYEQYFGPGTRLTVT.

This chain links TRBV6-6 with TRBJ1-2, with 7 bases identical to TRBD1. Germline V gene sequence: CDR1 MNHNY, CDR2 SVGAGI (reference sequence). This CDR3 is built from 14 residues. The V and J ends lost 2 bases and 6 bases, in that order; junction bases with no gene match: 6. The CDR3 coding sequence is TGTGCCAGCAGTTACGGGACAGCAGTCAATGGCTACACCTTC. Translation: CASSYGTAVNGYTF.

The chain employs TRBV6-6 and TRBJ2-7; maybe TRBD1 (6 bases). V dropped 6 bases and J dropped 2 bases, with 14 bases sitting between them. The germline gives CDR1 MNHNY, CDR2 SVGAGI (reference sequence). The CDR3 contains 14 residues. The CDR3 region is CASSNWDTAYEQYF. The CDR3 DNA follows: TGTGCCAGCAGCAACTGGGACACAGCCTACGAGCAGTACTTC.

J is TRBJ2-3 and V is TRBV27; possibly TRBD1 for D (5 bases). Germline assignment: CDR1 MNHEY and CDR2 SMNVEV (reference sequence). V dropped 4 bases and J dropped 0 bases, with 14 bases sitting between them. The CDR3 spans 16 residues. In DNA form, the CDR3 reads TGTGCCAGCAGTTCGGTACAGGAGACTAGCACAGATACGCAGTATTTT. It translates to CASSSVQETSTDTQYF.

In the case of this clone: The sample carries other DNA sequences with the same CDR3. This chain connects TRBV5-4 to TRBJ2-1; 11 bases align to TRBD2. Germline V lookup: CDR1 SGHNT, CDR2 YYREEE (reference sequence). V lost 5 bases and J lost 4; bases outside the gene matches: 5. The CDR3 sequence is 15 residues long. CDR3 DNA sequence: TGTGCCAGCAGTCCTAGCGGGGGGTTATACAATGAGCAGTTCTTC. It is translated as CASSPSGGLYNEQFF. Together with reference TRBV5-4 and TRBJ2-1, the CDR3 gives the full variable domain: ETGVTQSPTHLIKTRGQQVTLRCSSQSGHNTVSWYQQALGQGPQFIFQYYREEENGRGNFPPRFSGLQFPNYSSELNVNALELDDSALYLCASSPSGGLYNEQFFGPGTRLTVL.